This T cell receptor beta chain originates from a study of blood T cell repertoires in COVID-19. Study overall: Acute-phase and convalescent COVID-19 samples originated in the United States, Italy and Spain. In each case, the material was cDNA or gDNA derived from T cells, B-cell-depleted T cells, or PBMCs.

Authors' methods: From reference gene primer amplification, estimates of nucleated cell counts were derived. The data were produced by immunoSEQ multiplex PCR, yet TCRdb's version contains in-frame clones alone and is incomplete. V and J calls and clone size are those listed in that table; D and trimming were worked out from the DNA. In the table there are under 85,000 clones, around 80% of which are singletons. Germline CDR1 reads MNHEY; CDR2 reads SVGAGI. Germline trimming cut 5 bases from V and 6 bases from J; bases unmatched to any gene: 3. The CDR3 is 14 residues long. The sequenced sample was peripheral blood. The receptor comes from a human donor in a cohort sampled during active COVID-19. The chain joins TRBV6-5 to TRBJ2-1; 11 bases line up with TRBD2. The CDR3 spells CASSTSGGPNEQFF. Here the CDR3 DNA reads TGTGCCAGCAGTACTAGCGGGGGCCCCAATGAGCAGTTCTTC.